The 28 T cell receptor beta chains listed next were all sequenced from one sample in a study of metastatic and nonmetastatic thyroid tumors. The entire patient cohort was treatment-naive prior to thyroid surgery. TCRdb re-clonotyped the PCR reads through MiXCR. The table shows 20,000 or so clones, with approximately 15% occurring only once. Input material: tumor tissue. All receptors derive from a female donor with papillary thyroid cancer or a benign thyroid nodule (not recorded which). Some clones in this sample may be carry-over from other donors' samples.

This clone was recorded at least ten times. This chain uses TRBV12-3 or TRBV12-4 with TRBJ2-1; TRBD2 agrees at 7 bases. Trimming at V came to 7 bases and at J to 3 bases, leaving 6 bases not matched to a gene. This CDR3 comprises 14 residues. The CDR3 sequence is CASTSSGNYNEQFF. For the CDR3, the DNA is TGTGCCAGCACCTCGAGCGGGAACTACAATGAGCAGTTCTTC.

In this sample, this clone turned up many times. The chain carries TRBV7-3 and TRBJ2-5; D is tentatively TRBD1 or TRBD2 (5 bases each). V was shortened by 0 bases and J by 0 bases, with 11 bases between the two germline ends. This CDR3 contains 16 residues. Germline loops: CDR1 SGHTA, CDR2 FQGTGA. As DNA, the CDR3 is TGTGCCAGCAGCTTAACGGGACCAGGGTACCAAGAGACCCAGTACTTC. The encoded protein is CASSLTGPGYQETQYF.

The chain recombines TRBV6-2 or TRBV6-3 with TRBJ1-2; D gene unclear. With 4 bases removed from V and 7 bases from J, the gap between germline ends came to 10 bases. Germline V gives CDR1 MNHEY, CDR2 SVGEGT. The CDR3 length is 12 residues. CDR3 in amino acids: CASSWSISGYTF. Here the CDR3 DNA reads TGTGCCAGCAGTTGGTCGATAAGTGGCTACACCTTC.

This clone was counted ten times or more. The chain recombines TRBV20-1 with TRBJ1-6; tentative D call: TRBD1 (6 bases). The CDR3 length is 14 residues. Germline CDR1 DFQATT, CDR2 SNEGSKA (reference sequence). V dropped 4 bases and J dropped 7 bases, with 14 bases sitting between them. CDR3 region: CSANKQGGNSPLHF. CDR3 sequence (DNA): TGCAGTGCTAACAAACAGGGAGGGAATTCACCCCTCCACTTT.

This clone was observed many times. This chain links TRBV20-1 with TRBJ1-1; 11 positions match TRBD1. Germline V gene data show CDR1 as DFQATT and CDR2 as SNEGSKA (reference sequence). Germline trimming cut 3 bases from V and 4 bases from J; bases unmatched to any gene: 4. The CDR3 totals 14 residues. For the CDR3, the DNA is TGCAGTGCTAGGGGACAGGGGGGGGTCACTGAAGCTTTCTTT. This codes for CSARGQGGVTEAFF.

This clone was counted ten times or more. This may arise from a read error, as a much more abundant clone is one base away. The chain recombines TRBV12-3 or TRBV12-4 with TRBJ2-2; TRBD1 or TRBD2 may be the D gene (5 bases each). Trimming shortened V by 2 bases and J by 6 bases, and 10 bases separated the two germline ends. This CDR3 comprises 14 residues. The CDR3 DNA follows: TGTGCCAGCAGTTTAAATGGGGGACCCGGGGAGCTGTTTTTT. Amino acids: CASSLNGGPGELFF.

The chain recombines TRBV20-1 with TRBJ2-5; D gene ambiguous. Trimming pared 6 bases from V and 2 bases from J, leaving 10 bases between. CDR3 length: 12 amino acids. Per the germline V gene, CDR1 is DFQATT and CDR2 is SNEGSKA (reference sequence). CDR3 coding DNA: TGCAGTGCCCAGCCCCCTCAAGAGACCCAGTACTTC. Translation gives CSAQPPQETQYF.

This clone was detected ten times or more. The V gene is TRBV24-1, the J gene TRBJ2-1; 8 positions match TRBD2. The CDR3 length is 17 residues. The V gene's germline CDR1 is KGHDR and CDR2 SFDVKD. J was trimmed by 6 bases and V by 5 bases; bases with no gene match: 14. The CDR3 region is CATSAATAGGYGNEQFF. The CDR3 DNA reads as TGTGCCACCAGTGCTGCGACGGCGGGGGGATATGGCAATGAGCAGTTCTTC.

In its sample, this clone was seen many times. One end of the junction fails to match germline, which may point to a read error. V is TRBV7-7 and J is TRBJ2-1, with 7 bases fitting TRBD1. Germline-derived CDR1 and CDR2 are SSHAT and FNYEAQ (reference sequence). CDR3 length: 14 amino acids. For the CDR3, the DNA is TGTGCTAGCAGCCCTAGAGGACAGGACAATGAGCAGTTCTTC. Amino acids: CASSPRGQDNEQFF.

There are many counts of this clone. The V call is TRBV20-1, the J call TRBJ1-5; unclear D gene. V was trimmed by 3 bases and J by 5 bases, leaving 8 bases between them. This CDR3 is 12 amino acids long. CDR1 DFQATT and CDR2 SNEGSKA come from the germline V gene (reference sequence). CDR3 region: CSASEPDQPQHF. DNA for the CDR3: TGCAGTGCTAGCGAGCCAGATCAGCCCCAGCATTTT.

By sample fraction, this clone is medium-sized. The genes are TRBV2 and TRBJ2-7, with TRBD2 identical over 9 bases. CDR3 size: 15 residues. The germline gives CDR1 SNHLY, CDR2 FYNNEI. V shed 6 bases and J 3 bases; nucleotides not matched to a gene: 9. In DNA, the CDR3 is TGTGCCAGCAGGTCACTAGCGGGCAAAGGCTACGAGCAGTACTTC. Protein product: CASRSLAGKGYEQYF.

In this sample, this clone is medium-sized. The chain combines TRBV7-8 with TRBJ2-7; D is possibly TRBD1 or TRBD2 (5 bases each). Looked up from germline, CDR1 is SGHVS and CDR2 is FQNEAQ. This CDR3 spans 11 amino acids. V gave up 5 bases and J gave up 6 bases, with 8 bases separating them. The DNA for the CDR3 is TGTGCCAGCAGCCTGGGGGTCGAGCAGTACTTC. It codes for CASSLGVEQYF.

To note about this clone: This may come from a read error, since a much larger clone is one base off. Other DNA sequences in the same sample also yield this CDR3. DNA of the CDR3: TGCGCCAGCAGCTTGGCGCCTAGCGGGGAACAAGAGACACAGTACTTC. Amino acids: CASSLAPSGEQETQYF. J is TRBJ2-5 and V is TRBV5-1; 9 bases are shared with TRBD2. The CDR3 spans 16 residues. Germline CDR1 SGHRS, CDR2 YFSETQ.

This clone was counted at least ten times. The CDR3 DNA is TGTGCCAGCAGCCCCAAAGGGGACTTCTTGAACACTGAAGCTTTCTTT. Amino acid sequence: CASSPKGDFLNTEAFF. The chain uses TRBV9 and TRBJ1-1, with a tentative D call TRBD1 (5 bases). Deletions cut 4 bases from V and 0 bases from J, with 16 bases between. CDR1 is SGDLS, CDR2 YYNGEE, per germline. The CDR3 length is 16 residues.

The J gene is TRBJ2-1, the V gene TRBV13; 9 bases line up with TRBD2. The trim removed 5 bases at V and 2 bases at J, leaving 16 bases unmatched. The CDR3 runs to 19 residues. From germline, CDR1 is PRHDT and CDR2 FYEKMQ (reference sequence). CDR3 nucleotide sequence: TGTGCCAGCAGCCTAAGGTGTTGTAGCGGGAGTTCGACCTACAATGAGCAGTTCTTC. This sequence encodes CASSLRCCSGSSTYNEQFF.

This clone appeared many times. The chain joins TRBV10-2 to TRBJ2-1, with TRBD2 as a possible D gene (6 bases). The CDR3 is made up of 12 amino acids. V was shortened by 8 bases and J by 7 bases, with 12 bases between the two germline ends. Germline V CDR1 and CDR2: WSHSY, SAAADI. CDR3 nucleotide sequence: TGCGCCAGCGGAAGTGGGGGGAATGAGCAGTTCTTC. Its translation is CASGSGGNEQFF.

This clone has a count of ten or more. The chain has TRBV4-2 and TRBJ2-6; D not resolved. Germline V gene lookup returns CDR1 LGHNA and CDR2 YNFKEQ. The CDR3 is made up of 16 amino acids. Trimming stripped 3 bases from V and 0 bases from J, with 9 bases between. Here the CDR3 reads CASSQDINSGANVLTF. The CDR3 DNA sequence: TGTGCCAGCAGCCAGGATATAAACTCTGGGGCCAACGTCCTGACTTTC.

This clone was counted at least ten times. The chain combines TRBV6-2 or TRBV6-3 with TRBJ1-4; D unclear. CDR1 is MNHEY and CDR2 is SVGEGT in the germline V gene. Trimming pared 0 bases from V and 5 bases from J, leaving 10 bases between. The length of the CDR3 is 15 residues. The CDR3 DNA reads TGTGCCAGCAGTTACTCGAACACGGTCAATGAAAAACTGTTTTTT. Translation gives CASSYSNTVNEKLFF.

This clone is medium-sized. This chain uses TRBV12-3 or TRBV12-4 with TRBJ2-7, with 7 bases aligning to TRBD2. The V gene end was trimmed by 4 bases and the J gene end by 5 bases; junction bases not matched to a gene: 11. The CDR3 has 15 residues. CDR3 DNA: TGTGCCAGCAGTTCCGGGGGGAGGTTGGGGGACGAGCAGTACTTC. Translation gives CASSSGGRLGDEQYF.

As regards this clone: The junction shows a germline mismatch at one end, possibly a read error. V and J are TRBV4-2 and TRBJ1-1; D is unclear. Germline V gene data show CDR1 as LGHNA and CDR2 as YNFKEQ. The CDR3 is 13 amino acids. CDR3 coding DNA: TGTGCCAGCAGCCAAGATAGGCTTTCTGAGGCTTTCTTT. Translation gives CASSQDRLSEAFF.

This clone was seen many times. This rearrangement joins TRBV19 to TRBJ2-7; TRBD2 matches at 10 bases. V was clipped by 6 bases and J by 3 bases; unmatched bases: 8. Per germline, CDR1 LNHDA and CDR2 SQIVND (reference sequence). The CDR3 is 15 amino acids. The CDR3 spells CASSLGAGGFYEQYF. CDR3 coding DNA: TGTGCCAGTAGCCTCGGAGCGGGAGGGTTCTACGAGCAGTACTTC.

The table lists this clone with a few counts. This sequence joins TRBV24-1 and TRBJ2-7, with 7 bases fitting TRBD1. There are 14 residues in the CDR3. Germline values: CDR1 KGHDR, CDR2 SFDVKD. V lost 7 bases to trimming and J lost 2 bases; unmatched junction nucleotides: 7. CDR3 nucleotides: TGTGCCACCAGCTCCACGGACAGGCCCTACGAGCAGTACTTC. Translating it yields CATSSTDRPYEQYF.

V and J are TRBV6-1 and TRBJ2-7; possibly TRBD1 or TRBD2 for D (5 bases each). The V gene lost 5 bases and the J gene lost 0 bases, with 14 bases spanning the gap. Germline V gives CDR1 MNHNS, CDR2 SASEGT. CDR3 length: 15 amino acids. The CDR3 loop is CASSPPRDRSYEQYF. The CDR3 DNA reads TGTGCCAGCAGTCCACCCCGGGACCGCTCCTACGAGCAGTACTTC.

This clone came up many times. The sample holds other DNA sequences that translate to the same CDR3. The rearrangement links TRBV29-1 to TRBJ1-2; TRBD1 might be the D (6 bases). There are 13 residues in the CDR3. CDR1 and CDR2 (germline): SQVTM, ANQGSEA. With 6 bases removed from V and 8 bases from J, the gap between germline ends came to 19 bases. Here the CDR3 reads CSVAGTHTLGYTF. In DNA form, the CDR3 reads TGCAGCGTAGCCGGGACACACACATTGGGCTACACCTTC.

The sample holds many counts of this clone. The rearrangement uses TRBV20-1 and TRBJ2-1; 10 bases agree with TRBD2. The germline gives CDR1 DFQATT, CDR2 SNEGSKA (reference sequence). The CDR3 contains 15 residues. Trimming at V came to 3 bases and at J to 9 bases, leaving 11 bases not matched to a gene. The chain's CDR3 is CSASKELAGAPEQFF. CDR3 bases: TGCAGTGCTAGTAAGGAGCTAGCGGGAGCCCCTGAGCAGTTCTTC.

The table lists this clone with many counts. The rearrangement joins TRBV7-9 to TRBJ2-2, with D hard to call. Germline V gives CDR1 SEHNR, CDR2 FQNEAQ (reference sequence). The CDR3 spans 14 residues. Trimming pared 3 bases from V and 1 base from J, leaving 6 bases between. CDR3 in amino acids: CASSFWKNTGELFF. The CDR3 nucleotides read TGTGCCAGCAGCTTTTGGAAGAACACCGGGGAGCTGTTTTTT.

The rearrangement links TRBV20-1 to TRBJ1-2; D unresolved. There are 11 residues in the CDR3. V was pared by 0 bases and J by 13 bases, with 12 bases between. Germline V gene sequence: CDR1 DFQATT, CDR2 SNEGSKA (reference sequence). The chain's CDR3 is CSARDREGPTF. As DNA, the CDR3 is TGCAGTGCTAGAGATCGGGAGGGCCCCACCTTC.

This clone has a handful of counts. Since the CDR3 does not end with the conserved phenylalanine or tryptophan, this likely comes from a read error. The V and J genes are TRBV10-1 and TRBJ2-1; 7 bases agree with TRBD1. The germline V gene has CDR1 WNHNN and CDR2 SYGVQD (reference sequence). The CDR3 covers 13 residues. V gave up 5 bases and J gave up 3 bases; unmatched junction bases: 1. In DNA form, the CDR3 reads TGCGCCAGCAGTTGGACAGGCTACAATGAGCAGTTCCTC. Its translation: CASSWTGYNEQFL.